This T cell receptor (beta chain) was found in a study of T cells in Graves' hyperthyroidism and ophthalmopathy. At the level of the study: Initial diagnosis, before any treatment, was when peripheral blood was collected. Study-level results: Most thyroid clonotypes with frequency above 0.001 were detected in blood.

V trimming: 0 bases; J trimming: 0 bases; junction bases outside the gene matches: 1. This CDR3 comprises 15 residues. Germline CDR1 SGHAT, CDR2 FQNNGV. This clonotype was seen repeatedly, ten times or more. The antigen remains undetermined. Researchers amplified the TCR beta CDR3 regions from RNA transcripts. In the first-round RT-PCR of the TCR CDR3, the HTBI primer set was used. From the multiplex PCR reads, TCRdb called clonotypes with MiXCR, one entry per CDR3 protein. The table records around 500,000 distinct CDR3 sequences, roughly 22% of them present only once. The origin of this receptor is an older woman with Graves' ophthalmopathy. The V and J genes are TRBV11-2 and TRBJ2-7, with TRBD1 matching over 8 bases. The sequenced sample consisted of blood. The DNA for the CDR3 is TGTGCCAGCAGCTTAGACGGACAGGGCTCCTACGAGCAGTACTTC. Amino acids: CASSLDGQGSYEQYF.